This T cell receptor (beta chain) was captured in a study of T cell responses to AZD1222 COVID-19 vaccine. The V end was cut by 5 bases, the J end by 5 bases, with 19 bases between. Per the germline V gene, CDR1 is SGHRS and CDR2 is YFSETQ. This CDR3 contains 15 residues. Study-wide findings and caveats: Two doses of AZD1222 preceded a rise in Spike-specific TCR breadth and depth. Seropositive status at baseline applied to only a handful of AZD1222 recipients.

As concerns this clone: The antigen remains undetermined.

TCRdb's copy holds only in-frame clones and misses some; the assay was immunoSEQ multiplex PCR. The table has fewer than 150,000 clones, 88% seen once. Samples with a second dose at about 4 or about 12 weeks were pooled together. The sequences come from peripheral blood, collected 28 days after the second AZD1222 dose. The gene calls are TRBV5-1 and TRBJ1-1; TRBD1 might be the D (5 bases). This TCR was sampled from an adult who received the AZD1222 COVID-19 vaccine. The CDR3 sequence is CASSDRARAETEAFF. CDR3 bases: TGCGCCAGCAGTGATAGGGCCAGGGCGGAGACTGAAGCTTTCTTT.